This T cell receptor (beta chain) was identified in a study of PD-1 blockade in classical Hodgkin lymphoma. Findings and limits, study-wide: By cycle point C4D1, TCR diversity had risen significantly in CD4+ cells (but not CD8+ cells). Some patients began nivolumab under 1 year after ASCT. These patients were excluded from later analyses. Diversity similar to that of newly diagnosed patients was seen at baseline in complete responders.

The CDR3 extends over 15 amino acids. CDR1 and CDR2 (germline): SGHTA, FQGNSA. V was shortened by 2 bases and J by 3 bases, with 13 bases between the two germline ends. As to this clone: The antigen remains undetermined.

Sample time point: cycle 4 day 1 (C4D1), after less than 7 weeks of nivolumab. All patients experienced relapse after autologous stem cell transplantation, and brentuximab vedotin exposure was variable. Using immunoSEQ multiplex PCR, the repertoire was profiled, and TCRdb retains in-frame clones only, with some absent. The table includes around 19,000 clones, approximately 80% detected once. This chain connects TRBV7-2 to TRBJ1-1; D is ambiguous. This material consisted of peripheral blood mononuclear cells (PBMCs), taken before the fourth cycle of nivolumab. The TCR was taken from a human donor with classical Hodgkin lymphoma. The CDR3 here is CASSLRHHPDTEAFF. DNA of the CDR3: TGTGCCAGCAGCTTAAGACACCATCCCGACACTGAAGCTTTCTTT. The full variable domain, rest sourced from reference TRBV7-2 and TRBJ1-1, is GAGVSQSPSNKVTEKGKDVELRCDPISGHTALYWYRQSLGQGLEFLIYFQGNSAPDKSGLPSDRFSAERTGGSVSTLTIQRTQQEDSAVYLCASSLRHHPDTEAFFGQGTRLTVV.